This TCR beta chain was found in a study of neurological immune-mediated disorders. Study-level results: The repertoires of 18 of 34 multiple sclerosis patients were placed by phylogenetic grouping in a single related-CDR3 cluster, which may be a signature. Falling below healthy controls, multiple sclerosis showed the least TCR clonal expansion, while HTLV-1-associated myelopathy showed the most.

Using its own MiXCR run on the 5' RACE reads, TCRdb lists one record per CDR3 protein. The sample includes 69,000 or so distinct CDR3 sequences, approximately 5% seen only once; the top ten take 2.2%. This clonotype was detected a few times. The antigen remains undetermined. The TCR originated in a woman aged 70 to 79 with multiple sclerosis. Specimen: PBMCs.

The chain's CDR3 is CSASPGTGTGELFF. The CDR3 coding sequence is TGCAGTGCTAGCCCCGGGACAGGCACCGGGGAGCTGTTTTTT. The chain recombines TRBV20-1 with TRBJ2-2, with TRBD1 identical over 8 bases. CDR1 and CDR2 (germline): DFQATT, SNEGSKA (reference sequence). The CDR3 extends over 14 amino acids. The trim removed 3 bases at V and 4 bases at J, leaving 4 bases unmatched.